The present T cell receptor beta chain was sequenced within a study of shared clonotypes between healthy human individuals. The CDR3 contains 13 residues. The V end lost 7 bases, the J end lost 0 bases, and 9 bases lay between the germline ends. Germline CDR1 reads MGHDK; CDR2 reads SYGVNS. In replicate PCRs of sorted subsets, approximately 210 ng DNA, roughly 27,000 T cell genomes, was used. Repertoires were generated with immunoSEQ multiplex PCR, while TCRdb's copy carries only in-frame clones and drops some. Of under 2.5 million clones detected, 85% to 95% appear once; the ten largest clones hold approximately 0.41%.

This chain joins TRBV25-1 and TRBJ1-1, with unresolved D. Sample: naive CD4+ T cells from PBMCs. The subset here: CD45RA+ positively selected. The origin of this receptor is a man aged 18 to 29 in good health. Some clones in this sample may be carry-over from other donors' samples. CDR3 coding DNA: TGTGCCAGCACTATGGCGGTGAACACTGAAGCTTTCTTT. Translated: CASTMAVNTEAFF.